The present TCR beta chain was sequenced within a study of T cell responses to AZD1222 COVID-19 vaccine. Study findings and constraints: The CD4 TCRs associated with vaccination extended across spike and predominated at 160-218 and 743-854.

TCRdb's copy holds only in-frame clones and misses some; the assay was immunoSEQ multiplex PCR. The table includes 150,000 to 180,000 clones, approximately 90% detected once. Comment on this clone: The antigen remains unidentified. Relative to the germline gene, one junction end is altered; a read error may explain this.

From germline, CDR1 is MDHEN and CDR2 SYDVKM. The CDR3 is 12 amino acids. The V gene is TRBV28, the J gene TRBJ1-5; 9 bases line up with TRBD1. This TCR came from an adult in good health. The sequencing here drew on peripheral blood, taken on day 0 of AZD1222 vaccination. This CDR3 is CASSQTGTGKDF. For the CDR3, the DNA is TGTGCCAGCAGTCAGACCGGGACAGGGAAGGATTTT.